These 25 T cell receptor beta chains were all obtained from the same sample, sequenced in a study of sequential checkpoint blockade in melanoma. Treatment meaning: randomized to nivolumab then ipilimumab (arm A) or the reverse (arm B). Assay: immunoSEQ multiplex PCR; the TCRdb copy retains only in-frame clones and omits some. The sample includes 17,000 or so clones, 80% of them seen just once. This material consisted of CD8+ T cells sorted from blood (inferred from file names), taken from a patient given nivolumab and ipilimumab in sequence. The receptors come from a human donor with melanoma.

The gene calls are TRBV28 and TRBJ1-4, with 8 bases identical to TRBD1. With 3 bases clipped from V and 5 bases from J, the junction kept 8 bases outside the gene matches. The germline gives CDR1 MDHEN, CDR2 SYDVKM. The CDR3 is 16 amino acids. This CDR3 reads CASSFLRDRMNEKLFF. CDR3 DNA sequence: TGTGCCAGCAGTTTTTTGCGGGACAGGATGAATGAAAAACTGTTTTTT.

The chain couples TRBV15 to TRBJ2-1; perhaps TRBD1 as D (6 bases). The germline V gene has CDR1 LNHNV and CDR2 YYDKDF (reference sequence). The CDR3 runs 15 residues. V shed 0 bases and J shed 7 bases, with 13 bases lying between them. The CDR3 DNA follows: TGTGCCACCAGCAGAGATCAGGGGACAAAAAATGAGCAGTTCTTC. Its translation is CATSRDQGTKNEQFF.

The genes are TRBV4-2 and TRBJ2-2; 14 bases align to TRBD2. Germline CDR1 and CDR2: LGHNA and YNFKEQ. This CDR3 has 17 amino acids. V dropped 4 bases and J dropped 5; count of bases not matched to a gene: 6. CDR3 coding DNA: TGTGCCAGCAGCCCCCGACTAGCGGGGGGGCAAACCGGGGAGCTGTTTTTT. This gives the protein CASSPRLAGGQTGELFF.

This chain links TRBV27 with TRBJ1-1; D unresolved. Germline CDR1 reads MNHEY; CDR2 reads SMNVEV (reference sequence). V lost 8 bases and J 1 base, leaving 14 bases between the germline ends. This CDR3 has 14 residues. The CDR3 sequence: CASSYPGKNTEAFF. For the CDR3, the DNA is TGTGCCAGCTCTTACCCAGGAAAGAACACTGAAGCTTTCTTT.

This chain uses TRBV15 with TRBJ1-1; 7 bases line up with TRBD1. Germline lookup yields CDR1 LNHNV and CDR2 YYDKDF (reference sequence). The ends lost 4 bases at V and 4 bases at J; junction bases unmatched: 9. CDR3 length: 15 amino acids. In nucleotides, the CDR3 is TGTGCCACCAGCACCGACAGGGTGGCGGCCACTGAAGCTTTCTTT. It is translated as CATSTDRVAATEAFF.

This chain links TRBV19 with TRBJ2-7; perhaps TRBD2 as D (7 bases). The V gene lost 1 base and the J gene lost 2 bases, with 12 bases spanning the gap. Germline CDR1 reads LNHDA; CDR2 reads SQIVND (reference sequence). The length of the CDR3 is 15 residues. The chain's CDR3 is CASSIGEGGTYEQYF. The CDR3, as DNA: TGTGCCAGTAGTATAGGGGAGGGGGGAACCTACGAGCAGTACTTC.

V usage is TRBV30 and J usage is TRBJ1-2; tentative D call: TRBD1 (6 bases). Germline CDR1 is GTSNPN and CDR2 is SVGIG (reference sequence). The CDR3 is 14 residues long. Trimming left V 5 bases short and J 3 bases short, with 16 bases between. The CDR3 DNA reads TGTGCCTGGGATCACCCGGACAGAGACTATGGCTACACCTTC. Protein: CAWDHPDRDYGYTF.

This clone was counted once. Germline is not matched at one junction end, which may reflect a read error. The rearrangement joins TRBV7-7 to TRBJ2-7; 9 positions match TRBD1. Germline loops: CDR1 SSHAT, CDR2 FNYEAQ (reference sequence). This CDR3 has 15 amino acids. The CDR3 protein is CASSPTQGAGVEQYF. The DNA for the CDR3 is TGTGCTAGCAGCCCCACACAGGGGGCCGGGGTCGAGCAGTACTTC.

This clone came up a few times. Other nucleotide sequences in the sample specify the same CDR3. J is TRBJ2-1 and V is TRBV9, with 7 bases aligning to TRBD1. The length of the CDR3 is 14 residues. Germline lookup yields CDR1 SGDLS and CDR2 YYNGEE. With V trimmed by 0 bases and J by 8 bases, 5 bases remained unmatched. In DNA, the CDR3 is TGTGCCAGCAGCGTAGCTTACAGGGGCGATGAGCAGTTCTTC. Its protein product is CASSVAYRGDEQFF.

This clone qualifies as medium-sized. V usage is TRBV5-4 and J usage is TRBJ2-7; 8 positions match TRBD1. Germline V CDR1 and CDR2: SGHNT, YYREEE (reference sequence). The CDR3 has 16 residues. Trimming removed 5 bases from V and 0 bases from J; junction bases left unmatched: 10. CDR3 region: CASSTPGQDSSYEQYF. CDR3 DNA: TGTGCCAGCAGTACCCCGGGACAGGACAGCTCCTACGAGCAGTACTTC.

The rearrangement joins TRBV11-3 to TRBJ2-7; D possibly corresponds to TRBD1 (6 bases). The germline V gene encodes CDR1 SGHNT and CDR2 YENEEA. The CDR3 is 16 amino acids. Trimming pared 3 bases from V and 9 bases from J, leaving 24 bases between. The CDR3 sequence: CASSFRAPGHPHGQYF. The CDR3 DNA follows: TGTGCCAGCAGCTTCCGTGCTCCGGGACACCCCCATGGGCAGTACTTC.

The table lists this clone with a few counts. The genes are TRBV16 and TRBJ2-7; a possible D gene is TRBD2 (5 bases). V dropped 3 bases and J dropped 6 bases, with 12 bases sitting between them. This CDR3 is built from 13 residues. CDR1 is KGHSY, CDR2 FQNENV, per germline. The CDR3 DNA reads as TGTGCCAGCAGCCACGCAGGCGAGGGCGAGCAGTACTTC. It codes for CASSHAGEGEQYF. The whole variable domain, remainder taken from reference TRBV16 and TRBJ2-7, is GEEVAQTPKHLVRGEGQKAKLYCAPIKGHSYVFWYQQVLKNEFKFLISFQNENVFDETGMPKERFSAKCLPNSPCSLEIQATKLEDSAVYFCASSHAGEGEQYFGPGTRLTVT.

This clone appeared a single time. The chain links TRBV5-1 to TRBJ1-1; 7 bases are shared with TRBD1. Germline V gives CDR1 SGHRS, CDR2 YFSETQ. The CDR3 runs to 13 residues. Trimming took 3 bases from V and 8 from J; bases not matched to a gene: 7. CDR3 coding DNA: TGCGCCAGCAGCTCAGGACAGGTCATGGAAGCTTTCTTT. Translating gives CASSSGQVMEAFF.

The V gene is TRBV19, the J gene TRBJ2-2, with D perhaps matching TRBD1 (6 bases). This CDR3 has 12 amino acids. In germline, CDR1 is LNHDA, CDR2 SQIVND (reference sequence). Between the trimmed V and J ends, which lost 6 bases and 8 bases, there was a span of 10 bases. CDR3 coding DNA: TGTGCCAGTAGATTGGGGGCAGGGGAGCTGTTTTTT. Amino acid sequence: CASRLGAGELFF.

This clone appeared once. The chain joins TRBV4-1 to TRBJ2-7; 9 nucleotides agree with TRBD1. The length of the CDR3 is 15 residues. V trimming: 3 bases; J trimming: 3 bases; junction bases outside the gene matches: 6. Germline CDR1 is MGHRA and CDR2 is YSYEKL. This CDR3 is CASSHQQGASYEQYF. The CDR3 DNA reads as TGCGCCAGCAGCCACCAACAGGGGGCCAGCTACGAGCAGTACTTC.

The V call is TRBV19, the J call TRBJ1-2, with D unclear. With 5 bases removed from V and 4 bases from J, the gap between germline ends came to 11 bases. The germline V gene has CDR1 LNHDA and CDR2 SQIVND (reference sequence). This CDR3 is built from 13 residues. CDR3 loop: CASSGREAYGYTF. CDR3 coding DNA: TGTGCCAGTAGTGGAAGGGAGGCCTATGGCTACACCTTC.

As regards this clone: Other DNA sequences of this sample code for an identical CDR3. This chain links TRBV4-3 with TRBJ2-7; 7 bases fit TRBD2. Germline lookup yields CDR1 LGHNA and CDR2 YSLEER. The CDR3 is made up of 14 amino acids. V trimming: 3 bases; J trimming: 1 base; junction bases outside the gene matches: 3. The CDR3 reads CASSQWRESYEQYF. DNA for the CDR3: TGCGCCAGCAGCCAGTGGCGGGAGTCCTACGAGCAGTACTTC.

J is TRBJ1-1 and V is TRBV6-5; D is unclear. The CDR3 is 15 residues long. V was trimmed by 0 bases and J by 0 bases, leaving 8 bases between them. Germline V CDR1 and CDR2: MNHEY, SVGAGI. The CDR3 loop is CASSYSSQMNTEAFF. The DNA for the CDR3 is TGTGCCAGCAGTTACTCGTCGCAGATGAACACTGAAGCTTTCTTT.

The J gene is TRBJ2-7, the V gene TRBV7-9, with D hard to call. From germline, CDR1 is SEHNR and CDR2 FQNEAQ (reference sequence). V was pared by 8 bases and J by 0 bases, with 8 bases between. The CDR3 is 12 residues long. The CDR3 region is CASREDSYEQYF. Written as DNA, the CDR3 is TGTGCCAGCCGAGAGGACTCCTACGAGCAGTACTTC. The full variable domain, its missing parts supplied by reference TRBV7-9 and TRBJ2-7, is DTGVSQNPRHKITKRGQNVTFRCDPISEHNRLYWYRQTLGQGPEFLTYFQNEAQLEKSRLLSDRFSAERPKGSFSTLEIQRTEQGDSAMYLCASREDSYEQYFGPGTRLTVT.

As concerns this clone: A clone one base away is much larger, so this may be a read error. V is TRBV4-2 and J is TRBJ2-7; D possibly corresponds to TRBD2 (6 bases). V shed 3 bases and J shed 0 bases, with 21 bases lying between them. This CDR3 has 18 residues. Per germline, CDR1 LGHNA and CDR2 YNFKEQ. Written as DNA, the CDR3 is TGTGCCAGCAGCCAGGGCGATCTTGGAGGGGCAAGCTCCTACGAGCAGTACTTC. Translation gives CASSQGDLGGASSYEQYF.

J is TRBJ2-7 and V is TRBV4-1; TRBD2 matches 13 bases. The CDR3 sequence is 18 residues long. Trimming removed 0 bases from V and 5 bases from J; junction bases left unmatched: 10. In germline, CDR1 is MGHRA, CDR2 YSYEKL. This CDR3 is CASSQDTTSGGVVDEQYF. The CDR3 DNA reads TGCGCCAGCAGCCAAGACACTACTAGCGGGGGGGTCGTCGACGAGCAGTACTTC.

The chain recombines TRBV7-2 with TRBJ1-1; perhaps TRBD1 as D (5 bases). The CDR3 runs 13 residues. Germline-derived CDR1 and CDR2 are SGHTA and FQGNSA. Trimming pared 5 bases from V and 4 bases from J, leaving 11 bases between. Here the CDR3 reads CASSPAGSTEAFF. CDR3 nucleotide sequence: TGTGCCAGCAGCCCCGCAGGGTCCACTGAAGCTTTCTTT.

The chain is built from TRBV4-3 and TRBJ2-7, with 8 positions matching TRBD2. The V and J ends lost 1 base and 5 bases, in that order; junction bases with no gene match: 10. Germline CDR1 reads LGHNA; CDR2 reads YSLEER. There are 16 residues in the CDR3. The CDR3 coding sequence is TGCGCCAGCAGCCAAGCTTTCGGGAGGGCCATGAACGAGCAGTACTTC. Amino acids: CASSQAFGRAMNEQYF.

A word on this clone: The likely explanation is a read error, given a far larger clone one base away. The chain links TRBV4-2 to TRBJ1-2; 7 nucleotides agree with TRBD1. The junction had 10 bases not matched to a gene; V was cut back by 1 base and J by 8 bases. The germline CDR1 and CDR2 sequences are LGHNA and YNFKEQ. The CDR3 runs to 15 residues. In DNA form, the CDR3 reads TGTGCCAGCAGCCAAGCTCCGGGAGGGGGCTGGGGCTACACCTTC. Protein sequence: CASSQAPGGGWGYTF.

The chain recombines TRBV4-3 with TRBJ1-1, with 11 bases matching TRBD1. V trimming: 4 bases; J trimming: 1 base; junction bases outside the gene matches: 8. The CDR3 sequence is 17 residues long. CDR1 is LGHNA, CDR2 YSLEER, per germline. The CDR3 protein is CASSLGTGGLANTEAFF. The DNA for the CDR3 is TGCGCCAGCAGCCTCGGGACAGGGGGGCTAGCGAACACTGAAGCTTTCTTT.